A selection of T cell receptor beta chains follows, all from one sample in a study of a mutant IDH1 vaccine in newly diagnosed glioma. Here immunoSEQ multiplex PCR was the method, and the copy in TCRdb shows in-frame clones only, minus some. The profile covers over 45,000 clones, with around 92% appearing a single time and less than 2.5% taken by the ten largest. Antigens of these TCRs are unknown. This sample comprised PBMCs, obtained from a glioma patient whose treatment included an IDH1 peptide vaccine. All receptors derive from a man aged 45 to 65 with glioma. Each CDR3 is given with its conserved first and last residue. D genes are given only for firm matches. Size is omitted from some rows. Given values are once, few, many or a class for expanded clones.

j_call v_call clone_size d_call cdr3_aa cdr3_nt
TRBJ2-7 TRBV7-9 . . CASSLVVARDEQYF TGTGCCAGCAGCTTAGTTGTCGCCCGGGACGAGCAGTACTTC
TRBJ2-7 TRBV6-1 . . CASLRGAGEQYF TGTGCCAGCTTAAGGGGGGCCGGGGAGCAGTACTTC
TRBJ1-5 TRBV10-2 . TRBD1 CASRRSRDRNQPQHF TGCGCCAGCAGGCGGAGCCGGGACAGAAATCAGCCCCAGCATTTT
TRBJ2-7 TRBV29-1 . . CSVEYPPGEEQYF TGCAGCGTTGAATACCCCCCAGGGGAGGAGCAGTACTTC
TRBJ1-1 TRBV19 . . CASSIESRQQAFF TGTGCCAGTAGTATAGAGAGTCGGCAGCAAGCTTTCTTT
TRBJ1-2 TRBV29-1 . TRBD1 CSVGQGDYGYTF TGCAGCGTTGGACAGGGAGACTATGGCTACACCTTC
TRBJ2-5 TRBV7-2 . . CASSRLGKETQYF TGTGCCAGCAGCAGATTGGGGAAAGAGACCCAGTACTTC
TRBJ2-6 TRBV19 . TRBD1 CASSISDRGSSGANVLTF TGTGCCAGTAGTATATCGGACAGGGGTTCCTCTGGGGCCAACGTCCTGACTTTC
TRBJ1-2 TRBV30 . . CAWSKRGANYGYTF TGTGCCTGGAGTAAGCGGGGGGCTAACTATGGCTACACCTTC
TRBJ1-6 TRBV19 . TRBD1 CASSRGQGAADSPLHF TGTGCCAGTAGTAGAGGCCAGGGGGCAGCGGATTCACCCCTCCACTTT
TRBJ2-3 TRBV9 . . CASSVGERDTQYF TGTGCCAGCAGCGTAGGGGAGCGAGATACGCAGTATTTT
TRBJ1-2 TRBV4-1 few . CASSQDDSNYGYTF TGCGCCAGCAGCCAAGATGACAGCAACTATGGCTACACCTTC
TRBJ1-5 TRBV28 . TRBD1 CASRSQGAGNQPQHF TGTGCCAGCAGATCACAGGGGGCCGGCAATCAGCCCCAGCATTTT
TRBJ2-3 TRBV5-1 . . CASSPDRFTDTQYF TGCGCCAGCAGCCCCGACAGGTTCACAGATACGCAGTATTTT
TRBJ2-1 TRBV25-1 . TRBD2 CASSVLADYNEQFF TGTGCCAGCAGTGTCCTAGCGGACTACAATGAGCAGTTCTTC
TRBJ2-2 TRBV30 . . CAWGGASLGTGELFF TGTGCCTGGGGGGGGGCCTCGCTGGGCACCGGGGAGCTGTTTTTT
TRBJ2-3 TRBV6-5 . . CASSFQFTDTQYF TGTGCCAGCAGCTTCCAGTTCACAGATACGCAGTATTTT
TRBJ1-2 TRBV18 . TRBD1 CASSPLGQVQGYTF TGTGCCAGCTCACCTCTAGGACAGGTACAAGGCTACACCTTC
TRBJ2-7 TRBV7-8 . TRBD2 CASSSGTSAYEQYF TGTGCCAGCAGCTCAGGGACTAGCGCCTACGAGCAGTACTTC
TRBJ2-1 TRBV19 . . CASSIVYNEQFF TGTGCCAGTAGTATAGTCTACAATGAGCAGTTCTTC
TRBJ1-3 TRBV5-6 . . CASRPPLRLKNGNTIYF TGTGCCAGCCGCCCTCCGCTTCGCCTTAAAAATGGAAACACCATATATTTT
TRBJ1-2 TRBV27 . . CASSTRQLLVGFYGYTF TGTGCCAGCAGTACACGACAGCTGTTAGTGGGTTTTTATGGCTACACCTTC
TRBJ2-2 TRBV4-2 . TRBD2 CASSQDSGGMSGELFF TGTGCCAGCAGCCAAGATAGCGGGGGGATGTCCGGGGAGCTGTTTTTT
TRBJ2-1 TRBV28 . TRBD2 CASNVLGLAGVGLGNEQFF TGTGCCAGCAACGTTCTAGGCTTAGCGGGAGTTGGTCTCGGGAATGAGCAGTTCTTC
TRBJ2-5 TRBV7-2 . . CASSRGGGAGETQYF TGTGCCAGCAGCCGAGGAGGGGGGGCCGGAGAGACCCAGTACTTC
TRBJ2-1 TRBV5-1 . . CASSLPHPYYNEQFF TGCGCCAGCAGCTTGCCCCACCCCTACTACAATGAGCAGTTCTTC